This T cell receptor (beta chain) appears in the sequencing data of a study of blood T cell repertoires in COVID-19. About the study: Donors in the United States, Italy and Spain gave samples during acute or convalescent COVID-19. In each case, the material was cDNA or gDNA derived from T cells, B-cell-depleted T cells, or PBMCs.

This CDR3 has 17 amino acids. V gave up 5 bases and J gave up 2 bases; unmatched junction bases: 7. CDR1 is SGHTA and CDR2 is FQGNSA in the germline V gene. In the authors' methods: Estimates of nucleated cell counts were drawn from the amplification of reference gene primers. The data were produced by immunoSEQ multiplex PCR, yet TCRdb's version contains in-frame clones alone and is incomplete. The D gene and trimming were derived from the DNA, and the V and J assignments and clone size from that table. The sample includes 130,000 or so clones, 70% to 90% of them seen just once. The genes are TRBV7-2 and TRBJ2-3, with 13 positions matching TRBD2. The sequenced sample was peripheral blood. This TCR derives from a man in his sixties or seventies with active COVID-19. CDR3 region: CASSRRTSGSLTDTQYF. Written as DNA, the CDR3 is TGTGCCAGCAGCCGGAGGACTAGCGGGAGCCTCACAGATACGCAGTATTTT.